This T cell receptor beta chain is from a study of blood T cell repertoires in COVID-19. Looking at the study overall: Sample material is recorded as cDNA or gDNA derived from T cells, B-cell-depleted T cells, or PBMCs.

Here immunoSEQ multiplex PCR was the method, and the copy in TCRdb shows in-frame clones only, minus some. Of 200,000 to 250,000 clones listed, approximately 80% were seen once; the top ten hold over 15%. In germline, CDR1 is KGHDR, CDR2 SFDVKD. The CDR3 loop spans 15 amino acids. Trimming took 2 bases from V and 0 from J, leaving 6 bases between them. Sequenced: peripheral blood. The chain couples TRBV24-1 to TRBJ2-2; D gene unclear. The sequence was obtained from a woman of 80 years or more with active or convalescent COVID-19. CDR3 protein: CATSDSVTNTGELFF. CDR3 coding DNA: TGTGCCACCAGTGATTCGGTTACGAACACCGGGGAGCTGTTTTTT.